The clone carrying this T cell receptor beta chain was observed a few times. Its specificity is unknown. CDR1 SGHTA and CDR2 FQGNSA come from the germline V gene. Trimming left V 2 bases short and J 4 bases short, with 10 bases between. This CDR3 spans 14 amino acids. The entry originates in a study of identical twins. Points from the study as a whole: Its conclusions, products of cross-sectional statistical analysis, did not come from following the same donors. Beta clonotypes that were abundant in cord blood contained fewer insertions, a pattern absent from memory repertoires.

Template switching (which added a universal primer site) was used, and cDNA carried unique molecular identifiers. TCRdb processed the 5' RACE reads anew with MiXCR; each CDR3 protein has one entry. The table includes some 500,000 distinct CDR3 sequences, roughly an eighth detected once. These data were likewise used in another study, on yellow fever vaccine responses in identical twins. That source adds: It has been reported that, in twins, the vaccine T cell response seemed partly convergent and partly personalized.

V is TRBV7-2 and J is TRBJ2-3; tentative D call: TRBD1 (5 bases). The source of this sequence is a woman under 30 in good health. Sequenced sample: CD4+ T cells sorted from blood. The CDR3 sequence: CASSLIPGPDTQYF. The CDR3 DNA is TGTGCCAGCAGCTTAATCCCAGGGCCAGATACGCAGTATTTT.